What follows are 23 T cell receptor beta chains derived from one specimen sequenced in a study of technical replicates of blood from several donors. The method was immunoSEQ multiplex PCR; TCRdb's version includes in-frame clones alone and lacks a portion of them. The table includes about 64,000 clones, 70% to 90% detected once. Sequenced input: PBMCs. These receptors came from a human donor in good health. Some clones in this sample may be carry-over from other donors' samples.

CDR3 coding DNA: TGCGCCAGCAGCCTCTTCCCGGGGCGGGAGGGGGCCCTTGAGCAGTTCTTC. Its translation is CASSLFPGREGALEQFF. The J gene is TRBJ2-1, the V gene TRBV4-3; 9 nucleotides match TRBD2. Germline CDR1 LGHNA, CDR2 YSLEER. Trimming took 4 bases from V and 9 from J; bases not matched to a gene: 16. This CDR3 has 17 amino acids.

The chain has TRBV2 and TRBJ2-1; 7 nucleotides line up with TRBD1. Trimming took 5 bases from V and 8 from J; bases not matched to a gene: 3. CDR3 length: 12 amino acids. Germline loops: CDR1 SNHLY, CDR2 FYNNEI. CDR3 bases: TGTGCCAGCAGTCGTACAGGGGATGAGCAGTTCTTC. It encodes CASSRTGDEQFF.

The genes are TRBV2 and TRBJ2-5; 9 bases line up with TRBD2. J gave up 4 bases and V 3 bases, and 6 bases lay outside the gene matches. The CDR3 extends over 15 amino acids. The germline V gene has CDR1 SNHLY and CDR2 FYNNEI. This chain's CDR3 is CASSDASGNVETQYF. The CDR3 DNA sequence: TGTGCCAGCAGTGATGCTAGCGGGAACGTAGAGACCCAGTACTTC.

This clone was seen only a few times. The CDR3 region is CAGARAGGTQPQHF. CDR3 nucleotides: TGTGCCGGTGCACGGGCAGGGGGCACTCAGCCCCAGCATTTT. The V call is TRBV6-1, the J call TRBJ1-5; 8 nucleotides match TRBD1. The trim removed 11 bases at V and 6 bases at J, leaving 12 bases unmatched. The germline CDR1 and CDR2 sequences are MNHNS and SASEGT. The CDR3 contains 14 residues.

The V gene is TRBV9, the J gene TRBJ2-3; 11 bases agree with TRBD2. CDR1 is SGDLS and CDR2 is YYNGEE in the germline V gene. J was trimmed by 2 bases and V by 4 bases; bases with no gene match: 6. The CDR3 runs 16 residues. CDR3 protein: CASSPRLAGNTDTQYF. CDR3 bases: TGTGCCAGCAGCCCACGACTAGCGGGGAACACAGATACGCAGTATTTT. Combining the CDR3 with reference TRBV9 and TRBJ2-3 gives the whole variable domain DSGVTQTPKHLITATGQRVTLRCSPRSGDLSVYWYQQSLDQGLQFLIQYYNGEERAKGNILERFSAQQFPDLHSELNLSSLELGDSALYFCASSPRLAGNTDTQYFGPGTRLTVL.

The rearrangement uses TRBV29-1 and TRBJ2-2; perhaps TRBD1 as D (5 bases). This CDR3 contains 14 residues. V was shortened by 5 bases and J by 5 bases, with 15 bases between the two germline ends. Germline V lookup: CDR1 SQVTM, CDR2 ANQGSEA. For the CDR3, the DNA is TGCAGCGTTAAAACAGGAATGCGAACCGGGGAGCTGTTTTTT. Translated, it gives CSVKTGMRTGELFF.

This sequence joins TRBV7-3 and TRBJ1-2; D call uncertain. The CDR3 totals 14 residues. V lost 3 bases and J 4 bases, leaving 12 bases between the germline ends. Germline loops: CDR1 SGHTA, CDR2 FQGTGA. For the CDR3, the DNA is TGTGCCAGCAGCTTCGCACGCGGCGGCTATGGCTACACCTTC. It specifies CASSFARGGYGYTF.

The genes are TRBV10-3 and TRBJ2-5, with 14 bases lining up with TRBD2. Germline lookup yields CDR1 ENHRY and CDR2 SYGVKD. V lost 5 bases and J lost 2; bases outside the gene matches: 10. The CDR3 is made up of 18 amino acids. CDR3 sequence (DNA): TGTGCCATCAGTCCCGGACTAGCGGGGGGCCCCCCTCAAGAGACCCAGTACTTC. This sequence encodes CAISPGLAGGPPQETQYF.

Here the CDR3 reads CASSPFAGSYEQYF. DNA of the CDR3: TGCGCCAGCAGCCCCTTTGCGGGATCCTACGAGCAGTACTTC. The chain recombines TRBV5-1 with TRBJ2-7, with a tentative D call TRBD2 (6 bases). Germline V gene data show CDR1 as SGHRS and CDR2 as YFSETQ. The CDR3 is 14 residues long. The V gene lost 4 bases and the J gene lost 1 base, with 12 bases spanning the gap.

As regards this clone: At one end, the junction sequence differs from germline, possibly due to a read error. This chain joins TRBV4-2 and TRBJ2-5; D is unclear. This CDR3 is 16 amino acids long. Per the germline V gene, CDR1 is LGHNA and CDR2 is YNFKEQ. CDR3 region: CASSQVGSQNQETQYF. As DNA, the CDR3 is TGTGCCAGCAGCCAAGTGGGCAGCCAAAACCAGGAGACCCAGTACTTC.

V gene TRBV5-1 combines with J gene TRBJ2-3; D possibly corresponds to TRBD1 (5 bases). Trimming stripped 4 bases from V and 2 bases from J, with 11 bases between. CDR1 SGHRS and CDR2 YFSETQ come from the germline V gene. The CDR3 sequence is 14 residues long. In DNA form, the CDR3 reads TGCGCCAGCAGCCAAGGGGATAACACAGATACGCAGTATTTT. Amino acid sequence: CASSQGDNTDTQYF.

CDR3 coding DNA: TGTGCCAGCCAAGGGGCAGGGGTAAACACCGGGGAGCTGTTTTTT. Protein product: CASQGAGVNTGELFF. V usage is TRBV9 and J usage is TRBJ2-2; D might be TRBD1 (6 bases). Germline lookup yields CDR1 SGDLS and CDR2 YYNGEE. The CDR3 spans 15 residues. Trimming took off 7 bases at V and 2 bases at J, with 15 bases between the two ends.

This rearrangement joins TRBV29-1 to TRBJ2-5; D ambiguous. The CDR3 is 11 residues long. V lost 4 bases, J lost 6 bases, and 9 bases lay in between. Germline CDR1 SQVTM, CDR2 ANQGSEA. The CDR3: CSVVNEKTQYF. CDR3 DNA sequence: TGCAGCGTTGTTAACGAGAAGACCCAGTACTTC.

The CDR3 DNA reads TGTGCAATAAGGCGGCAGGGGCAGGACTATGGCTACACCTTC. It encodes CAIRRQGQDYGYTF. This chain joins TRBV30 and TRBJ1-2, with D perhaps matching TRBD1 (6 bases). Germline-derived CDR1 and CDR2 are GTSNPN and SVGIG (reference sequence). This CDR3 has 14 amino acids.

This chain connects TRBV5-4 to TRBJ2-5; possible D gene TRBD2, 5 bases. The V gene lost 4 bases and the J gene lost 0 bases, with 13 bases spanning the gap. Germline CDR1 reads SGHNT; CDR2 reads YYREEE (reference sequence). The CDR3 extends over 15 amino acids. CDR3 protein: CASSRTRADQETQYF. As DNA, the CDR3 is TGTGCCAGCAGCCGCACGCGGGCAGACCAAGAGACCCAGTACTTC.

The V call is TRBV7-8, the J call TRBJ2-1, with 12 positions matching TRBD2. The CDR3 totals 16 residues. Germline V gene lookup returns CDR1 SGHVS and CDR2 FQNEAQ. Germline trimming cut 3 bases from V and 6 bases from J; bases unmatched to any gene: 6. CDR3 sequence reads: CASSFRTSGGSNEQFF. The CDR3 nucleotides are TGTGCCAGCAGCTTCCGAACTAGCGGGGGGAGCAATGAGCAGTTCTTC.

The V and J genes are TRBV4-3 and TRBJ1-6, with D tentatively TRBD1 (5 bases). CDR3 size: 15 residues. The germline V gene has CDR1 LGHNA and CDR2 YSLEER. The V end lost 0 bases, the J end lost 10 bases, and 13 bases lay between the germline ends. The CDR3 here is CASSQDRRGGSPLHF. CDR3 nucleotides: TGCGCCAGCAGCCAAGATCGGAGGGGCGGATCACCCCTCCACTTT.

V gene TRBV7-2 combines with J gene TRBJ1-2; TRBD1 aligns across 7 bases. The CDR3 length is 16 residues. In germline, CDR1 is SGHTA, CDR2 FQGNSA. V gave up 5 bases and J gave up 0 bases; unmatched junction bases: 9. The CDR3 DNA is TGTGCCAGCAGCGCACATACCGGGACAGCTAACTATGGCTACACCTTC. It specifies CASSAHTGTANYGYTF.

The J gene is TRBJ1-2, the V gene TRBV30, with D perhaps matching TRBD1 (5 bases). The CDR3 loop spans 14 amino acids. Germline CDR1 is GTSNPN and CDR2 is SVGIG (reference sequence). Trimming stripped 2 bases from V and 4 bases from J, with 14 bases between. This CDR3 reads CAWSPGGTIYGYTF. The CDR3 DNA sequence: TGTGCCTGGAGTCCCGGGGGGACCATCTATGGCTACACCTTC.

The chain links TRBV19 to TRBJ2-4; TRBD2 matches 14 bases. J lost 5 bases, V lost 6 bases, and 3 bases had no gene match. The CDR3 extends over 15 amino acids. Germline V gives CDR1 LNHDA, CDR2 SQIVND (reference sequence). Written as DNA, the CDR3 is TGTGCCAGTAGGGGGGGACTAGCGGGAGAAAACATTCAGTACTTC. It translates to CASRGGLAGENIQYF.

The chain joins TRBV2 to TRBJ2-7, with TRBD2 identical over 11 bases. Per the germline V gene, CDR1 is SNHLY and CDR2 is FYNNEI. Trimming at V came to 5 bases and at J to 1 base, leaving 4 bases not matched to a gene. The CDR3 covers 15 residues. In nucleotides, the CDR3 is TGTGCCAGCAGTCTACTAGCGGGGGAATCCTACGAGCAGTACTTC. This encodes CASSLLAGESYEQYF.

The rearrangement uses TRBV7-9 and TRBJ2-1, with 13 bases that match TRBD2. The CDR3 has 17 residues. V lost 5 bases to trimming and J lost 1 base; unmatched junction nucleotides: 5. CDR1 is SEHNR, CDR2 FQNEAQ, per germline (reference sequence). The CDR3 here is CASSKLAGGGSYNEQFF. CDR3 DNA: TGTGCCAGCAGCAAACTAGCGGGGGGGGGATCCTACAATGAGCAGTTCTTC.

V and J are TRBV19 and TRBJ1-2, with TRBD1 identical over 8 bases. CDR1 is LNHDA, CDR2 SQIVND, per germline (reference sequence). This CDR3 is built from 13 residues. The junction had 3 bases not matched to a gene; V was cut back by 3 bases and J by 6 bases. The CDR3: CASSIGQGHGYTF. CDR3 coding DNA: TGTGCCAGTAGTATCGGACAGGGCCATGGCTACACCTTC.